This T cell receptor (beta chain) was recorded in a study of long-term antiretroviral therapy in people with HIV (dated by TCRdb to 2022 to 2024). Looking at the study overall: The earliest samples were collected about a decade before the 2015 WHO recommendation for immediate ART, when ART was typically delayed until CD4 counts fell. Whether ART initiation and durable HIV suppression were associated with changes in peripheral blood TRB repertoire composition and diversity was tested in a retrospective serial study. A total of approximately 200 cryopreserved PBMC samples came from roughly 30 adults with confirmed HIV infection and were collected serially over a mean of approximately six years (range 1-12). Test extractions of a monoclonal T-cell line alongside a few dozen polyclonal samples showed no cross-contamination during QIAcube processing. About 40% of the roughly 30 participants with HIV were female. Study-wide findings and limitations: ART initiation was associated with a significant increase in TRB diversity, but diversity stayed significantly below transplant donor controls even after long-term ART. The samples span the years 2004 to 2017, and the ART regimens used may be less effective than current regimens. Since PBMC availability was limited, sequencing covered only the TCR beta chain, with no alpha chain pairing. No data were available on ART adherence, viral resistance or therapy changes, limiting inferences about post-ART repertoire changes. Expanded TRB clones identified before ART initiation dominated the repertoire across all time points, though the dominance fluctuated and decreased in many PLHIV after ART. Narrower CDR3 length ranges were observed in HIV repertoires than in controls, and an antigen-experienced repertoire with only a slight naive shift after ART was suggested by the network structure. Unsorted PBMC were profiled instead of sorted CD4+ and CD8+ T cells because pre-ART samples had limited cell numbers.

In its sample, this clone was seen a few times. Its specific antigen is unknown. No per-base quality is available; no much larger clone lies one base away. CDR1 and CDR2, per the germline V gene, are SGDLS and YYNGEE. Trimming accounts for 4 bases at V and 6 bases at J, while the number of junction bases matched to no gene is 9. The CDR3 numbers 14 residues from cysteine through phenylalanine. Solely the CDR3 DNA is kept, with 42 bases framed from the first base. The immunoSEQ hsTCRB v3.0 assay was used at survey level resolution to sequence the TRB variable region. The targeted TRB sequencing depth was about 40,000-55,000 T-cell genomes per sample. Pooled TRB libraries were sequenced on an Illumina MiSeq with a v3 150-cycle kit. The paper's processing steps were these. Analysis of repertoires was carried out in R inside a reproducible Nextflow workflow spanning QC, data transformation and analysis. LymphoSeq2, an R package for exploring AIRR-Seq data, was used to implement custom analyses. A few samples that yielded fewer than 5000 total TRB sequences were excluded, so that around 190 HIV repertoires were analyzed. Of the roughly 180 retained HIV repertoires, under 65 were collected before and around 130 after ART initiation. Repertoires were downsampled to 5000 TRB nucleotide sequences, with summary statistics averaged over 100 downsampling iterations. TRB sequences were retained for analysis only if CDR3 regions of at least seven amino acids were present. Diversity was measured with a Shannon entropy-derived clonality score and the Gini coefficient. Repertoire networks linked the top 5000 CDR3 amino acid sequences whenever two sequences differed by an edit distance of one. For TRB CDR3 amino acid sequences, antigen specificity groups and MHC restriction were predicted with GLIPH2. To flag known associations with CMV, EBV, HIV or tissue antigens, CDR3 amino acid sequences were compared against VDJdb and McPAS-TCR. Pre-ART, post-ART and control groups were compared with Wilcoxon signed-rank tests and Holm-Bonferroni correction. The clones in this table, taken by TCRdb from immuneACCESS, are in-frame only. Not every clone is retained; where verified, under half of the shortfall comes from an unresolved V gene, and the cause of the rest is unknown. That table supplies the V and J calls and clone size; D and trimming were determined from the DNA. This sample has approximately 30,000 clones in its table, and roughly 77% of those were observed once. 3.2% of the sample is held by the ten biggest clonotypes.

Participants were included only if at least one PBMC sample before ART initiation and at least two post-ART samples were available. Treatment was received in the United States of America by all participants with HIV. Before DNA extraction, cryopreserved samples containing roughly 0.9-11 million PBMC were thawed and washed. At the time of the earliest PBMC sample, participants with HIV were aged between 23 and 54 years. PBMC samples were contributed by each participant from 1-4 timepoints before ART initiation and 2-8 timepoints after ART initiation, with a median of 7 samples. Serial HIV viral load, CD4+ T-cell count, ART history and demographic data were obtained for every participant. A Qiagen kit on a QIAcube was used to extract genomic DNA from unsorted PBMC, with samples processed in batches of 12.

The sequence is built from TRBV9 and TRBJ1-2, with TRBD1 matching 7 junction bases. The receptor comes from a man between 18 and 29 years old with HIV. The specimen was unsorted PBMCs, collected 1.9 years after starting antiretroviral therapy. The bases read TGTGCCAGCAGCCCAGGGACAGACGGTGATGGCTACACCTTC. Its product reads: CASSPGTDGDGYTF.